One sample yielded the 12 T cell receptor beta chains listed below, sequenced in a study of blood T cell repertoires in COVID-19. TCRdb's copy holds only in-frame clones and misses some; the assay was immunoSEQ multiplex PCR. Altogether roughly 340,000 clones are present, around 87% being singletons, with the ten largest covering less than 2.5%. The sequenced sample consisted of PBMCs or T cells enriched from blood (not recorded which). All receptors derive from a man aged 35 to 55 in a cohort exposed to, infected with or recovered from COVID-19 (not recorded which).

The chain links TRBV3-1 (or the pseudogene TRBV3-2) to TRBJ1-2; TRBD1 aligns across 7 bases. With V trimmed by 5 bases and J by 4 bases, 7 bases remained unmatched. Looked up from germline, CDR1 is LGHDT and CDR2 is YNNKEL (reference sequence). The CDR3 is 14 amino acids. The CDR3 loop is CASSGTGDFYGYTF. The DNA of the CDR3 is TGTGCCAGCAGCGGCACAGGGGATTTCTATGGCTACACCTTC.

The chain couples TRBV6-5 to TRBJ1-1; TRBD1 matches at 7 bases. The length of the CDR3 is 15 residues. V lost 3 bases and J lost 0; bases outside the gene matches: 4. Germline V lookup: CDR1 MNHEY, CDR2 SVGAGI. The CDR3 loop reads CASSYTGVMNTEAFF. DNA for the CDR3: TGTGCCAGCAGTTATACAGGGGTCATGAACACTGAAGCTTTCTTT.

The chain joins TRBV2 to TRBJ2-5, with 10 bases lining up with TRBD2. This CDR3 contains 15 residues. The junction had 9 bases not matched to a gene; V was cut back by 6 bases and J by 5 bases. Germline assignment: CDR1 SNHLY and CDR2 FYNNEI. The CDR3 coding sequence is TGTGCCAGCAGATTAGCGGGAGGAGGCGAGGAGACCCAGTACTTC. Translating it yields CASRLAGGGEETQYF.

CDR3 loop: CATSPDRVTEAFF. DNA of the CDR3: TGTGCCACCAGCCCTGACAGGGTCACTGAAGCTTTCTTT. The chain has TRBV15 and TRBJ1-1; 7 nucleotides align to TRBD1. Germline V lookup: CDR1 LNHNV, CDR2 YYDKDF (reference sequence). CDR3 length equals 13 residues. After removal of 5 bases from V and 4 bases from J, the junction contained 4 bases not matched to a gene.

The rearrangement uses TRBV9 and TRBJ2-7, with TRBD1 as a possible D gene (6 bases). The germline V and J ends were trimmed by 0 bases and 7 bases, with 17 bases remaining between them. Germline lookup yields CDR1 SGDLS and CDR2 YYNGEE. This CDR3 region has 15 residues. CDR3 coding DNA: TGTGCCAGCAGCGTAGGGGGATCAGGGGATTTGGAGCAGTACTTC. It is translated as CASSVGGSGDLEQYF.

This clone was picked up one time. The V call is TRBV10-2, the J call TRBJ1-2, with D maybe TRBD1 (6 bases). V dropped 4 bases and J dropped 1 base, with 10 bases sitting between them. The CDR3 is 14 amino acids. From germline, CDR1 is WSHSY and CDR2 SAAADI. Written as DNA, the CDR3 is TGCGCCAGCAGTGCAACAGGGTTTAACTATGGCTACACCTTC. Amino acids: CASSATGFNYGYTF.

This chain links TRBV19 with TRBJ2-7; 14 nucleotides agree with TRBD2. The CDR3 runs to 17 residues. Germline values: CDR1 LNHDA, CDR2 SQIVND (reference sequence). V gave up 4 bases and J gave up 2 bases; unmatched junction bases: 7. In DNA, the CDR3 is TGTGCCAGTAGTACAGGACTAGCGGGAGGTGTCCCCTACGAGCAGTACTTC. It codes for CASSTGLAGGVPYEQYF.

The chain employs TRBV19 and TRBJ2-5; perhaps TRBD2 as D (6 bases). Germline CDR1 LNHDA, CDR2 SQIVND (reference sequence). V shed 3 bases and J shed 5 bases, with 16 bases lying between them. The CDR3 sequence is 15 residues long. CDR3 in DNA: TGTGCCAGTAGTATCCAACTAGCAGTCCGGGAGACCCAGTACTTC. It codes for CASSIQLAVRETQYF.

The chain has TRBV29-1 and TRBJ2-5; 13 bases fit TRBD2. The V segment lost 7 bases and the J segment 3 bases; nucleotides outside the gene matches: 8. This CDR3 spans 15 amino acids. Germline assignment: CDR1 SQVTM and CDR2 ANQGSEA. The CDR3 region is CSESGGLAGKETQYF. As DNA, the CDR3 is TGCAGCGAGTCAGGGGGACTAGCGGGAAAAGAGACCCAGTACTTC.

The chain has TRBV15 and TRBJ2-2; 7 nucleotides align to TRBD2. This CDR3 contains 17 residues. Germline CDR1 reads LNHNV; CDR2 reads YYDKDF (reference sequence). The V and J ends lost 1 base and 5 bases, in that order; junction bases with no gene match: 10. The CDR3 DNA reads as TGTGCCACCAGCAGAGCGCCGGGACTACGATCAACCGGGGAGCTGTTTTTT. Its protein product is CATSRAPGLRSTGELFF. The variable domain in full, completed from reference TRBV15 and TRBJ2-2, reads DAMVIQNPRYQVTQFGKPVTLSCSQTLNHNVMYWYQQKSSQAPKLLFHYYDKDFNNEADTPDNFQSRRPNTSFCFLDIRSPGLGDTAMYLCATSRAPGLRSTGELFFGEGSRLTVL.

The count of this clone is one. This rearrangement joins TRBV3-1 (or the pseudogene TRBV3-2) to TRBJ1-6; D may be TRBD1 (5 bases). The CDR3 consists of 13 residues. V lost 6 bases, J lost 11 bases, and 14 bases lay in between. The germline gives CDR1 LGHDT, CDR2 YNNKEL (reference sequence). The CDR3 here is CASSPTGYPPLHF. The CDR3 DNA follows: TGTGCCAGCAGTCCTACAGGATACCCACCCCTCCACTTT.

With respect to this clone: Other DNA sequences in the sample encode the same CDR3. The gene calls are TRBV6-5 and TRBJ2-3, with 8 bases identical to TRBD2. This CDR3 is 14 amino acids long. Germline loops: CDR1 MNHEY, CDR2 SVGAGI. After removal of 7 bases from V and 0 bases from J, the junction contained 3 bases not matched to a gene. The CDR3 loop is CASKSSGSTDTQYF. The CDR3, as DNA: TGTGCCAGCAAATCTAGCGGGAGCACAGATACGCAGTATTTT.